This T cell receptor (beta chain) comes out of a study of blood T cell repertoires in COVID-19. CDR1 is SGHTA and CDR2 is FQGNSA in the germline V gene. The CDR3 length is 14 residues. V was clipped by 1 base and J by 4 bases, with 10 bases between them. Original processing notes: By means of reference gene primer amplification, nucleated cell counts were estimated. Sequenced by immunoSEQ multiplex PCR; TCRdb stores in-frame clones only, minus some. The V and J calls and the clone size are those of that table, but D and trimming were determined from the DNA. The repertoire holds about 120,000 clones, with 80% to 90% as singletons. The table lists this clone with a count of one.

Sequencing used peripheral blood. The receptor was isolated from a human donor with acute or convalescent COVID-19. The donor label of this sample is uncertain. The chain joins TRBV7-2 to TRBJ1-1; the D gene is possibly TRBD1 (5 bases). The CDR3 DNA is TGTGCCAGCAGCTTAGTTCAGGGAGGCACTGAAGCTTTCTTT. Protein: CASSLVQGGTEAFF.